This is a list of T cell receptor beta chains from one sample in a study of shared clonotypes between healthy human individuals. The assay was immunoSEQ multiplex PCR, and TCRdb's table has in-frame clones only and misses some. This sample yields millions of clones, of which more than 90% are seen a single time; roughly 0.15% belongs to the top ten. Sequenced input: naive CD4+ T cells sorted from blood. Every receptor here comes from a young man in good health. CDR3s include the opening cysteine and the closing phenylalanine or tryptophan. Each record gives: clone size, V gene, J gene, D gene, CDR3 protein, CDR3 DNA. A D gene is named only where the DNA matches it firmly. The size entry is marked missing in some rows and otherwise reads once, few, many or a size class.

-	TRBV11-2	TRBJ2-7	-	CASSLTYEQYF	TGTGCCAGCAGCTTAACTTACGAGCAGTACTTC
-	TRBV29-1	TRBJ1-3	-	CSVVVPYSGNTIYF	TGCAGCGTTGTAGTGCCCTACTCTGGAAACACCATATATTTT
-	TRBV18	TRBJ2-2	-	CASSPQSLTGELFF	TGTGCCAGCTCACCACAGTCCCTCACCGGGGAGCTGTTTTTT
-	TRBV6-6	TRBJ1-1	-	CAAQTPNTEAFF	TGTGCCGCCCAGACTCCGAACACTGAAGCTTTCTTT
-	TRBV9	TRBJ2-2	-	CASSAGLLRYTGELFF	TGTGCCAGCAGCGCGGGACTCCTTAGATACACCGGGGAGCTGTTTTTT
-	TRBV5-4	TRBJ1-2	-	CASSLDPGLDYGYTF	TGTGCCAGCAGCTTGGATCCAGGGCTAGACTATGGCTACACCTTC
once	TRBV11-3	TRBJ2-1	-	CASSRDALDEQFF	TGTGCCAGCAGCCGAGACGCCTTGGATGAGCAGTTCTTC
-	TRBV7-2	TRBJ1-3	-	CASSFRGPGNTIYF	TGTGCCAGCAGCTTCAGGGGCCCAGGAAACACCATATATTTT
-	TRBV19	TRBJ2-7	-	CASSIGDSSYEQYF	TGTGCCAGTAGTATAGGGGACTCTTCATACGAGCAGTACTTC
-	TRBV11-3	TRBJ2-3	-	CASSLGTDTQYF	TGTGCCAGCAGCCTAGGCACAGATACGCAGTATTTT
-	TRBV7-2	TRBJ2-1	-	CASRVGSASYNEQFF	TGTGCCAGCAGGGTGGGCAGTGCATCCTACAATGAGCAGTTCTTC
-	TRBV7-9	TRBJ2-1	TRBD2	CASSSSGREGRAEQFF	TGTGCCAGCAGCTCCTCGGGGCGGGAGGGCCGAGCTGAGCAGTTCTTC
-	TRBV19	TRBJ1-2	-	CASSPLKKRAYGYTF	TGTGCCAGTAGTCCGCTTAAAAAGAGAGCATATGGCTACACCTTC
-	TRBV30	TRBJ2-7	TRBD1	CAWGQGVGYEQYF	TGTGCCTGGGGACAGGGGGTCGGATACGAGCAGTACTTC
once	TRBV27	TRBJ1-2	-	CASLSHYGYTF	TGTGCCAGCCTTTCCCACTATGGCTACACCTTC
-	TRBV4-3	TRBJ2-7	-	CASSQDAAATHYEQYF	TGCGCCAGCAGCCAAGATGCGGCCGCCACGCACTACGAGCAGTACTTC
-	TRBV5-5	TRBJ2-3	-	CASSATTDTQYF	TGTGCCAGCAGCGCTACCACAGATACGCAGTATTTT
-	TRBV6-1	TRBJ2-1	-	CAATLGGSYNEQFF	TGTGCCGCGACCCTGGGGGGTTCCTACAATGAGCAGTTCTTC
-	TRBV5-1	TRBJ2-7	TRBD1	CASSSPGQALGEQYF	TGCGCCAGCAGCTCTCCGGGACAGGCCCTAGGGGAGCAGTACTTC
-	TRBV29-1	TRBJ1-4	-	CSVEGVRGGEKLFF	TGCAGCGTTGAAGGCGTCAGGGGCGGTGAAAAACTGTTTTTT
-	TRBV14	TRBJ2-5	TRBD2	CASSSTSGGAGTQYF	TGTGCCAGCAGTTCGACTAGCGGGGGGGCTGGGACCCAGTACTTC
-	TRBV7-3	TRBJ2-1	TRBD2	CASSFSGGMGNEQFF	TGTGCCAGCAGCTTTAGCGGGGGGATGGGTAATGAGCAGTTCTTC
-	TRBV6-5	TRBJ2-5	TRBD1	CASRHGTGQETQYF	TGTGCCAGCAGGCACGGGACAGGACAAGAGACCCAGTACTTC
once	TRBV5-6	TRBJ1-1	-	CASSLLHSEAFF	TGTGCCAGCAGCTTGCTCCACAGCGAAGCTTTCTTT
-	TRBV30	TRBJ2-3	TRBD2	CAWSGTSAGGTQYF	TGTGCCTGGAGTGGGACTAGCGCCGGTGGTACGCAGTATTTT
-	TRBV5-5	TRBJ1-2	-	CASSSSTTETYYGYTF	TGTGCCAGCAGCTCCTCGACGACAGAGACTTACTATGGCTACACCTTC
-	TRBV7-9	TRBJ1-1	-	CASSFDIPSTEAFF	TGTGCCAGCAGCTTCGACATTCCTAGCACTGAAGCTTTCTTT
-	TRBV7-9	TRBJ2-1	-	CASSLELVLYNEQFF	TGTGCCAGCAGCTTAGAACTAGTACTCTACAATGAGCAGTTCTTC
few	TRBV10-1	TRBJ2-7	-	CASSEPGVPLSEQYF	TGCGCCAGCAGTGAGCCCGGGGTACCCCTCAGCGAGCAGTACTTC